This paragraph covers one T cell receptor (beta chain) sequence. Its specificity is not known. The V end was cut by 0 bases, the J end by 7 bases, with 20 bases between. Germline V gene sequence: CDR1 SGDLS, CDR2 YYNGEE. The CDR3 is made up of 17 amino acids. These data originate in a study of vaccination effects on CD4 cells after COVID-19. Study summary: Before sequencing took place, the ViraFEST assay used viral peptide pools to expand antigen-specific CD4+ T cells. All participants had two doses of either the BNT162b2 or mRNA-1273 vaccine.

Subsequent to roughly 10 days of culture, CD4+ T cells were isolated. This person caught SARS-CoV-2 sometime from March to December 2020, and PCR testing confirmed the infection. Profiled with immunoSEQ multiplex PCR; TCRdb holds only in-frame clones, not every one. The sample holds some 50,000 clones; 60% to 80% are singletons and the top ten take approximately 8.6%. The sequencing here drew on CD4+ T cells from PBMCs cultured without peptide, taken before COVID-19 vaccination. The source of this sequence is a human donor who had a prior SARS-CoV-2 infection. This chain connects TRBV9 to TRBJ2-1; no reliable D call. CDR3 loop: CASSVEDEWARMNEQFF. The CDR3 DNA reads TGTGCCAGCAGCGTAGAGGATGAGTGGGCTAGGATGAATGAGCAGTTCTTC.